Listed below are T cell receptor beta chains from one sample, sequenced in a study of CD8 T cells in ankylosing spondylitis. TCRdb reanalysed the 5' RACE reads using MiXCR and keeps one entry per CDR3 protein. Counted here are 220,000 or so distinct CDR3 sequences, about 16% occurring once; the ten biggest clones make up roughly 43%. The sample consisted of blood, either unsorted or a sorted T cell fraction (not recorded which). These receptors were collected from a male donor with ankylosing spondylitis. Both conserved end residues are part of each CDR3. Size is omitted from some rows. Given values are once, few, many or a class for expanded clones.

V gene: TRBV29-1
CDR3 length: 15
clone size: -
CDR3 protein: CSVGTGDSSYNEQFF

V gene: TRBV19
CDR3 length: 14
clone size: few
CDR3 protein: CASSVRVVDYGYTF

V gene: TRBV27
CDR3 length: 14
clone size: -
CDR3 protein: CASSRLLGVDTQYF

V gene: TRBV2
CDR3 length: 16
clone size: few
CDR3 protein: CASSEVGTDSNQPQHF

V gene: TRBV6-5
CDR3 length: 14
clone size: medium-sized
CDR3 protein: CASSPGTSHNEQFF

V gene: TRBV7-8
CDR3 length: 14
clone size: few
CDR3 protein: CASSSDRGVYGYTF

V gene: TRBV9
CDR3 length: 14
clone size: once
CDR3 protein: CASSVVGVTDTQYF

V gene: TRBV10-2
CDR3 length: 16
clone size: -
CDR3 protein: CASSSTVTGEPTGQYF

V gene: TRBV7-9
CDR3 length: 16
clone size: -
CDR3 protein: CASSPPGGQGASGYTF

V gene: TRBV2
CDR3 length: 13
clone size: -
CDR3 protein: CASETGETGELFF

V gene: TRBV27
CDR3 length: 14
clone size: few
CDR3 protein: CASSLGRGPYEQYF

V gene: TRBV6-1
CDR3 length: 17
clone size: -
CDR3 protein: CASNDGTSGSASYEQYF

V gene: TRBV7-9
CDR3 length: 14
clone size: few
CDR3 protein: CASSLGRSDYEQYF

V gene: TRBV30
CDR3 length: 13
clone size: -
CDR3 protein: CAWSRPRGEKLFF

V gene: TRBV24-1
CDR3 length: 16
clone size: -
CDR3 protein: CATSGLGTGGAGELFF

V gene: TRBV5-6
CDR3 length: 16
clone size: few
CDR3 protein: CASSRFLAAHQETQYF

V gene: TRBV5-1
CDR3 length: 15
clone size: -
CDR3 protein: CASSLEAWEAGELFF

V gene: TRBV4-3
CDR3 length: 17
clone size: -
CDR3 protein: CASSQDPGTSNTGELFF

V gene: TRBV28
CDR3 length: 14
clone size: -
CDR3 protein: CASGDEPGANVLTF

V gene: TRBV4-1
CDR3 length: 18
clone size: once
CDR3 protein: CASSQVASGGFSSYEQYF

V gene: TRBV28
CDR3 length: 17
clone size: few
CDR3 protein: CASSSPIQGALLETQYF

V gene: TRBV6-2/TRBV6-3
CDR3 length: 17
clone size: -
CDR3 protein: CASSYGLAGGSLYEQYF